A single sample gave rise to the 17 T cell receptor beta chains below, sequenced in a study of STAT3 mutations in large granular lymphocyte leukemia. This table comes from immunoSEQ multiplex PCR, and its TCRdb copy is limited to in-frame clones, with some not included. In the table there are 15,000 to 19,000 clones, about nine tenths of which are singletons. No antigen has been assigned to these receptors. Study-wide results and limits: In T-cell large granular lymphocyte leukemia, about half of patients showed multiple immunodominant subclonotypes.

The specimen sequenced was peripheral blood mononuclear cells. Receptors originate from a woman between 50 and 59 years old with T-cell large granular lymphocyte leukemia. Some clones in this sample may be carry-over from other donors' samples.

V is TRBV5-1 and J is TRBJ2-3; D is undetermined. CDR3 length: 14 amino acids. Trimming took 4 bases from V and 0 from J, leaving 9 bases between them. The V gene's germline CDR1 is SGHRS and CDR2 YFSETQ. CDR3: CASSPTESTDTQYF. The CDR3 coding sequence is TGCGCCAGCAGCCCGACGGAGAGCACAGATACGCAGTATTTT.

The rearrangement joins TRBV27 to TRBJ1-4; 9 bases agree with TRBD1. V lost 6 bases to trimming and J lost 3 bases; unmatched junction nucleotides: 8. Germline V CDR1 and CDR2: MNHEY, SMNVEV (reference sequence). The CDR3 length is 16 residues. The CDR3 DNA reads TGTGCCAGCAGGAGGGGACAGGGCCGAGCTAATGAAAAACTGTTTTTT. Translation gives CASRRGQGRANEKLFF.

The chain joins TRBV11-2 to TRBJ2-1; TRBD2 matches at 14 bases. V shed 4 bases, J shed 5 bases, and the junction held 13 bases outside the gene matches. The germline CDR1 and CDR2 sequences are SGHAT and FQNNGV. This CDR3 comprises 19 residues. CDR3 protein: CASSWYGTSGRRPNNEQFF. In DNA, the CDR3 is TGTGCCAGCAGCTGGTACGGGACTAGCGGGAGACGACCTAACAATGAGCAGTTCTTC.

The V and J genes are TRBV5-4 and TRBJ1-2; D is uncertain. Germline CDR1 and CDR2: SGHNT and YYREEE (reference sequence). V lost 0 bases, J lost 4 bases, and 13 bases lay in between. The CDR3 contains 15 residues. The CDR3 loop is CASSLDGSLFYGYTF. CDR3 bases: TGTGCCAGCAGCTTGGATGGTTCCCTATTCTATGGCTACACCTTC. The full variable domain, its missing parts supplied by reference TRBV5-4 and TRBJ1-2, is ETGVTQSPTHLIKTRGQQVTLRCSSQSGHNTVSWYQQALGQGPQFIFQYYREEENGRGNFPPRFSGLQFPNYSSELNVNALELDDSALYLCASSLDGSLFYGYTFGSGTRLTVV.

CDR3 DNA sequence: TGTGCCAGCGCGGGCAGAATCTACTACGAGCAGTACTTC. Its translation: CASAGRIYYEQYF. The chain is built from TRBV28 and TRBJ2-7; TRBD2 is a possible D gene (5 bases). The CDR3 length is 13 residues. Germline V CDR1 and CDR2: MDHEN, SYDVKM. Trimming removed 8 bases at V and 3 bases at J, with 14 bases between.

V is TRBV5-1 and J is TRBJ2-5; D remains unclear. This CDR3 has 12 amino acids. Germline assignment: CDR1 SGHRS and CDR2 YFSETQ. The V end lost 4 bases, the J end lost 3 bases, and 7 bases lay between the germline ends. The CDR3 sequence is CASSHPEETQYF. CDR3 DNA sequence: TGCGCCAGCAGCCACCCCGAAGAGACCCAGTACTTC.

The rearrangement joins TRBV27 to TRBJ2-7; tentative D call: TRBD1 (6 bases). Germline assignment: CDR1 MNHEY and CDR2 SMNVEV (reference sequence). The germline V and J ends were trimmed by 0 bases and 2 bases, with 17 bases remaining between them. This CDR3 comprises 17 residues. CDR3 sequence: CASSLSAVGGDTYEQYF. The CDR3 DNA follows: TGTGCCAGCAGTTTATCAGCGGTTGGGGGCGACACCTACGAGCAGTACTTC.

This rearrangement joins TRBV29-1 to TRBJ1-1; D not certain. The germline CDR1 and CDR2 sequences are SQVTM and ANQGSEA. The CDR3 spans 12 residues. The V and J ends lost 4 bases and 2 bases respectively, with 8 bases between them. Written as DNA, the CDR3 is TGCAGCGTTGGCACTACAAACACTGAAGCTTTCTTT. This codes for CSVGTTNTEAFF.

The chain carries TRBV7-9 and TRBJ1-4; the D gene is possibly TRBD1 (5 bases). The CDR3 consists of 15 residues. The ends were cut back, 1 base at V and 10 bases at J, with 16 bases in the middle. Germline values: CDR1 SEHNR, CDR2 FQNEAQ (reference sequence). The DNA of the CDR3 is TGTGCCAGCAGCTTAGACGGGGGGGGGTCTCGAAAACTGTTTTTT. This gives the protein CASSLDGGGSRKLFF.

This clone was seen more than once but under ten times. V is TRBV4-2 and J is TRBJ2-7, with D possibly being TRBD2 (6 bases). CDR3 length equals 16 residues. Germline V CDR1 and CDR2: LGHNA, YNFKEQ. Trimming cost V 1 base and J 2 bases, with 15 bases left between them. CDR3: CASSQVAGTVPYEQYF. Here the CDR3 DNA reads TGTGCCAGCAGCCAAGTCGCCGGGACTGTGCCCTACGAGCAGTACTTC.

V is TRBV27 and J is TRBJ2-5; TRBD2 agrees at 13 bases. With V trimmed by 5 bases and J by 3 bases, 9 bases remained unmatched. The germline V gene has CDR1 MNHEY and CDR2 SMNVEV (reference sequence). The length of the CDR3 is 17 residues. The CDR3 here is CASSPPGLAGVEETQYF. CDR3 DNA sequence: TGTGCCAGCAGTCCCCCAGGACTAGCGGGAGTGGAAGAGACCCAGTACTTC.

The CDR3 DNA sequence: TGCAGCGTTGAAGGACAGGGTTACACTGAAGCTTTCTTT. As protein: CSVEGQGYTEAFF. The gene calls are TRBV29-1 and TRBJ1-1, with 7 bases that match TRBD1. The CDR3 runs to 13 residues. After removal of 1 base from V and 3 bases from J, the junction contained 2 bases not matched to a gene. Germline lookup yields CDR1 SQVTM and CDR2 ANQGSEA.

The gene calls are TRBV10-2 and TRBJ2-5; 8 positions match TRBD2. Germline assignment: CDR1 WSHSY and CDR2 SAAADI. The V gene end was trimmed by 1 base and the J gene end by 4 bases; junction bases not matched to a gene: 5. This CDR3 region has 15 residues. The CDR3 bases are TGCGCCAGCAGTGAGTTGGCGGGAGGAGCAGAGACCCAGTACTTC. Translated: CASSELAGGAETQYF.

The chain recombines TRBV25-1 with TRBJ2-5; 8 bases are a match to TRBD1. Germline V CDR1 and CDR2: MGHDK, SYGVNS. CDR3 length: 15 amino acids. The V segment lost 3 bases and the J segment 4 bases; nucleotides outside the gene matches: 7. As DNA, the CDR3 is TGTGCCAGCAGTGAGCGACAGGGGCCACGAGAGACCCAGTACTTC. This sequence encodes CASSERQGPRETQYF.

The chain is built from TRBV11-3 and TRBJ1-1, with D perhaps TRBD1 (5 bases). Germline V CDR1 and CDR2: SGHNT, YENEEA. The CDR3 is 12 amino acids. The V and J ends lost 4 bases and 10 bases respectively, with 13 bases between them. The CDR3 sequence: CASSSSPGLAFF. In DNA, the CDR3 is TGTGCCAGCAGCTCGTCACCAGGGTTAGCTTTCTTT.

The chain uses TRBV6-6 and TRBJ2-7; D call uncertain. This CDR3 has 15 residues. The V end lost 5 bases, the J end lost 1 base, and 15 bases lay between the germline ends. The germline V gene has CDR1 MNHNY and CDR2 SVGAGI (reference sequence). For the CDR3, the DNA is TGTGCCAGCAGTCCAACGAGGCAGAAATCCTACGAGCAGTACTTC. Its translation is CASSPTRQKSYEQYF.

The chain links TRBV7-2 to TRBJ1-5, with unresolved D. The V gene's germline CDR1 is SGHTA and CDR2 FQGNSA. Deletions cut 1 base from V and 2 bases from J, with 9 bases between. This CDR3 is 15 amino acids long. CDR3 amino acids: CASSLGGGGNQPQHF. The CDR3 DNA follows: TGTGCCAGCAGCTTAGGGGGTGGGGGCAATCAGCCCCAGCATTTT.